A selection of T cell receptor beta chains follows, all from one sample in a study of response to subunit inactivated influenza vaccine. One entry per CDR3 protein, called by TCRdb with MiXCR from the RT-PCR reads. The repertoire holds about 800,000 distinct CDR3 sequences, with around 20% as singletons. Sequences were derived from PBMCs from blood, sampled about 5 days after vaccination. The receptors here all came from a man between 45 and 60 years old who received an inactivated influenza vaccine. Each CDR3 is given with its conserved first and last residue. Each record gives: J gene, V gene, CDR3 protein.

J: TRBJ2-7; V: TRBV23-1; CDR3: CASSQSRRASSYEQYF
J: TRBJ2-1; V: TRBV12-3/TRBV12-4; CDR3: CASSPSQGFSYNEQFF
J: TRBJ2-3; V: TRBV7-2; CDR3: CASSLVGVRSTDTQYF
J: TRBJ2-1; V: TRBV20-1; CDR3: CSARETSRPRNEQFF
J: TRBJ2-7; V: TRBV9; CDR3: CASSVASGRTYEQYF
J: TRBJ1-5; V: TRBV24-1; CDR3: CATSGGTGEPQHF
J: TRBJ2-4; V: TRBV15; CDR3: CATSRDQWLAKNIQYF
J: TRBJ2-5; V: TRBV20-1; CDR3: CSAPKRETQYF
J: TRBJ2-3; V: TRBV9; CDR3: CASSVVKSDTQYF
J: TRBJ2-7; V: TRBV5-1; CDR3: CASSLAKVLAGEYEQYF
J: TRBJ2-6; V: TRBV4-1; CDR3: CASSQGAGGFHSGANVLTF
J: TRBJ2-7; V: TRBV9; CDR3: CASSVGDRSEQYF
J: TRBJ2-1; V: TRBV20-1; CDR3: CSAYRDYGNEQFF
J: TRBJ2-3; V: TRBV20-1; CDR3: CSAPGRVDTQYF
J: TRBJ2-2; V: TRBV11-2; CDR3: CASSTSPYRGRGTGELFF
J: TRBJ2-7; V: TRBV5-1; CDR3: CASSSADRDEQYF
J: TRBJ2-3; V: TRBV5-1; CDR3: CASSDRDRGPDTQYF
J: TRBJ2-3; V: TRBV2; CDR3: CASSEPTGVSTDTQYF
J: TRBJ2-7; V: TRBV7-9; CDR3: CASTAPQGYEQYF
J: TRBJ2-5; V: TRBV4-1; CDR3: CASRHIGKLQETQYF
J: TRBJ2-1; V: TRBV20-1; CDR3: CSARDLQGEQFF
J: TRBJ2-4; V: TRBV20-1; CDR3: CSAGQGAKNIQYF
J: TRBJ2-7; V: TRBV28; CDR3: CASSPTTLVTYEQYF